Here is one TCR beta chain with its context. Its antigen is currently unknown. The CDR3 extends over 13 amino acids. V was clipped by 2 bases and J by 5 bases, with 8 bases between them. Per the germline V gene, CDR1 is LGHDT and CDR2 is YNNKEL (reference sequence). RNA transcripts were the template for amplifying TCR beta CDR3 regions. The study used the HTBI primer set for a first-round RT-PCR of the TCR CDR3. One entry per CDR3 protein, called by TCRdb with MiXCR from the multiplex PCR reads. The sample shows approximately 430,000 distinct CDR3 sequences, roughly 14% of them seen only once. The sample belongs to a study of T cells in Graves' hyperthyroidism and ophthalmopathy. Across the whole study: Peripheral blood samples were taken at initial diagnosis, prior to any treatment. General study points: Blood shared most expanded thyroid clonotypes above 0.001.

Diagnoses used clinical symptoms, serum thyroxine and TRAb, thyroid ultrasound and orbital computed tomography. The sample consisted of blood. The sequence was collected from a woman younger than 30 with Graves' hyperthyroidism. J is TRBJ2-3 and V is TRBV3-1; a weak D match, TRBD2 (6 bases). The CDR3: CASSQHGGDTQYF. For the CDR3, the DNA is TGTGCCAGCAGCCAACACGGGGGAGATACGCAGTATTTT.